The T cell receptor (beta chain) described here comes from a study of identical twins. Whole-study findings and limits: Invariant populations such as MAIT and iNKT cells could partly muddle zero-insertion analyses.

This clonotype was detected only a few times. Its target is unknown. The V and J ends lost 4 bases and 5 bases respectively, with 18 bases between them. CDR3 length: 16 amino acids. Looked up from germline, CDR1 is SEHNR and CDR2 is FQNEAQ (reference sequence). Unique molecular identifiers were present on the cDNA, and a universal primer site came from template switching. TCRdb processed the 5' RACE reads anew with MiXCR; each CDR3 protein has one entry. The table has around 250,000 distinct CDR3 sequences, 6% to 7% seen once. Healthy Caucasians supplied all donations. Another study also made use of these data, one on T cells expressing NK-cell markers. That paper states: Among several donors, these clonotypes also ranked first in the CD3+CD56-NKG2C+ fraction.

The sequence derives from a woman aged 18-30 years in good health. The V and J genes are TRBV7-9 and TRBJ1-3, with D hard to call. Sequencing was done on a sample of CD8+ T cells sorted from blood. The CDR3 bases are TGTGCCAGCAGCTCTGGGTACCAGAGGGAAAGAAACACCATATATTTT. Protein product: CASSSGYQRERNTIYF.